Reported below is one T cell receptor beta chain. This sample was included in a study of blood T cell repertoires in COVID-19. Per the authors' pipeline: It was from reference gene primer amplification that nucleated cell counts were estimated. The method was immunoSEQ multiplex PCR; TCRdb's version includes in-frame clones alone and lacks a portion of them. V and J calls and clone size are copied from that table; D and trimming were computed from the DNA. The table records roughly 130,000 clones, roughly 80% of them present only once. This TCR came from a man over 45 with acute or convalescent COVID-19. Sequenced sample: peripheral blood.

The CDR3 spells CATGVQGADSYGYTF. DNA for the CDR3: TGTGCCACGGGGGTACAGGGGGCTGACTCCTATGGCTACACCTTC. The chain combines TRBV19 with TRBJ1-2, with 9 positions matching TRBD1. V lost 10 bases, J lost 4 bases, and 13 bases stayed unmatched. CDR1 and CDR2 (germline): LNHDA, SQIVND (reference sequence). This CDR3 comprises 15 residues.